This T cell receptor (beta chain) was retrieved from a study of blood T cell repertoires in COVID-19. This CDR3 region has 16 residues. Trimming left V 0 bases short and J 1 base short, with 10 bases between. Looked up from germline, CDR1 is SGDLS and CDR2 is YYNGEE. The protocol was immunoSEQ multiplex PCR, while the TCRdb copy is restricted to in-frame clones and leaves out a portion. Here the sample spans about 150,000 clones, roughly 84% being singletons. The source material was PBMCs or T cells enriched from blood (not recorded which). The chain employs TRBV9 and TRBJ1-4; weak D call: TRBD1 (5 bases). This clonotype originated in a woman aged 50 to 65 who had been exposed to COVID-19. The CDR3 sequence: CASSVDGGGTNEKLFF. CDR3 nucleotides: TGTGCCAGCAGCGTAGATGGGGGAGGAACTAATGAAAAACTGTTTTTT.